This T cell receptor beta chain is drawn from a study of T cells in localized non-small cell lung cancer. Sequencing was performed with immunoSEQ multiplex PCR; in TCRdb, only in-frame clones are kept and a portion is missing. The sample lists about 40,000 clones; more than 85% were seen once. Study results and limitations: Adjacent lung had a median roughly 58 of the 100 largest tumor clones. The greatest T cell clonality was found in uninvolved adjacent lung (higher than in tumor). Higher T cell density in the blood was associated with longer overall survival, whereas higher adjacent-lung clonality associated with shorter survival. As only one tumor region underwent sequencing, heterogeneity remains possible.

In regard to this clone: Its antigen is currently unknown.

V gave up 5 bases and J gave up 1 base; unmatched junction bases: 9. Germline V gene data show CDR1 as SGHNT and CDR2 as YYREEE (reference sequence). The CDR3 contains 17 residues. V gene TRBV5-4 combines with J gene TRBJ1-1; 12 bases match TRBD1. The TCR was taken from a man between 18 and 55 years old with stage I lung adenocarcinoma. This specimen was peripheral blood, taken before any cancer treatment. For the CDR3, the DNA is TGTGCCAGCAGGGGGACAGGGGGCGAATTTTGGAACACTGAAGCTTTCTTT. As protein: CASRGTGGEFWNTEAFF.